This T cell receptor beta chain was captured in a study of blood T cells in healthy people across ages. Details on this clonotype: Antigen specificity is unknown.

J lost 3 bases, V lost 5 bases, and 5 bases had no gene match. The CDR3 spans 14 residues. Study-wide points: It was not possible, with unsorted PBMCs, to conclusively compare naive and antigen-experienced cells.

About 9.9 milliliters of peripheral blood were drawn from each donor. It was with a sample-barcoded 5' primer and a J-beta primer mix that a second PCR of about 6 to 11 cycles was run. Each cDNA molecule was tagged by a template-switch adaptor that had 12 random nucleotides. Every sample returned 2.5 million or more CDR3-containing paired-end reads. TCRdb re-called the 5' RACE reads through MiXCR, storing one row per CDR3 protein. The data contain around 1,100,000 distinct CDR3 sequences, around two fifths of them singletons. The sample taken for sequencing was blood. This clonotype originated in a man aged 18 to 29 in good health. V usage is TRBV12-3 or TRBV12-4 and J usage is TRBJ1-1, with 8 bases matching TRBD1. DNA for the CDR3: TGTGCCAGCAGTCCGGGACAGGCCTACACTGAAGCTTTCTTT. Protein product: CASSPGQAYTEAFF.